The rows below give T cell receptor beta chains drawn from one sample of a study of healthy donors' naive CD4 and CD8 T cells. TCRdb called the reads again in MiXCR, with one record for every CDR3 protein. The sample holds approximately 180,000 distinct CDR3 sequences, nearly 75% seen once. Sequencing was performed on naive CD4+ and CD8+ T cells sorted from blood, pooled from several donors. Receptors were obtained from a pool of human donors in good health; the sample pools cells from several healthy donors. CDR3s include the opening cysteine and the closing phenylalanine or tryptophan. D genes are given only for firm matches. Where a row states a size, it is once, few, many or the class of an expanded clone; other rows omit it.

abundance,j_gene,v_gene,d_gene,CDR3aa,CDR3nt
-,TRBJ2-5,TRBV28,-,CASSTLQETQYF,TGTGCCAGCAGTACACTCCAAGAGACCCAGTACTTC
-,TRBJ2-7,TRBV30,-,CAWTPTLRGSRYEQYF,TGTGCCTGGACACCGACGTTGAGGGGAAGTCGGTACGAGCAGTACTTC
few,TRBJ2-5,TRBV5-4,-,CASSPGDGTQYF,TGTGCCAGCAGCCCTGGGGACGGGACCCAGTACTTC
-,TRBJ2-1,TRBV29-1,TRBD1,CSVVSRTGVNEQFF,TGCAGCGTTGTCTCTCGGACAGGGGTAAATGAGCAGTTCTTC
-,TRBJ2-1,TRBV30,TRBD2,CAWSVGTSRDEQFF,TGTGCCTGGAGTGTCGGGACTAGTCGCGATGAGCAGTTCTTC
-,TRBJ2-2,TRBV15,-,CATSRSGTGELFF,TGTGCCACCAGCAGGTCGGGGACCGGGGAGCTGTTTTTT
-,TRBJ1-5,TRBV6-5,-,CASSYVGAGQPQHF,TGTGCCAGCAGTTACGTGGGGGCAGGACAGCCCCAGCATTTT
-,TRBJ2-6,TRBV29-1,TRBD1,CSVSGTGDLSGANVLTF,TGCAGCGTGTCGGGGACAGGTGACCTTTCTGGGGCCAACGTCCTGACTTTC
-,TRBJ2-1,TRBV19,TRBD2,CASSILAGDIQFF,TGTGCCAGTAGTATCCTAGCGGGAGATATACAGTTCTTC
-,TRBJ2-7,TRBV6-6,-,CASSYPAGTSYEQYF,TGTGCCAGCAGTTACCCAGCCGGGACTTCCTACGAGCAGTACTTC
-,TRBJ1-1,TRBV6-6,-,CASSYVDRTEAFF,TGTGCCAGCAGTTACGTAGATCGCACTGAAGCTTTCTTT
once,TRBJ2-3,TRBV5-1,-,CASSLEAGYTDTQYF,TGCGCCAGCAGCTTGGAGGCAGGGTACACAGATACGCAGTATTTT
-,TRBJ1-5,TRBV19,-,CASSSQRNQPQHF,TGTGCCAGTAGTAGTCAGAGGAATCAGCCCCAGCATTTT
few,TRBJ2-3,TRBV29-1,-,CSVEAGTHTDTQYF,TGCAGCGTTGAAGCAGGGACCCACACAGATACGCAGTATTTT
few,TRBJ1-2,TRBV29-1,-,CSVESQTLSQGISGYTF,TGCAGCGTTGAAAGTCAAACCCTTTCCCAGGGCATTAGCGGCTACACCTTC
-,TRBJ2-7,TRBV29-1,-,CSVQGPGEQYF,TGCAGCGTCCAGGGCCCGGGCGAGCAGTACTTC
few,TRBJ2-7,TRBV29-1,-,CSAADGFYEQYF,TGCAGCGCCGCGGACGGGTTCTACGAGCAGTACTTC
-,TRBJ1-2,TRBV20-1,TRBD1,CSAKPTGEDGYTF,TGCAGTGCTAAGCCGACAGGGGAGGATGGCTACACCTTC
-,TRBJ2-2,TRBV6-5,-,CASSPTYLTARELFF,TGTGCCAGCAGTCCAACCTACTTGACAGCCCGGGAGCTGTTTTTT
-,TRBJ2-3,TRBV27,TRBD2,CAIGSGGGTDTQYF,TGTGCCATCGGGAGCGGGGGTGGGACAGATACGCAGTATTTT
few,TRBJ2-7,TRBV6-1,TRBD1,CASRYRGSPYEQYF,TGTGCCAGCAGGTACAGGGGGTCCCCCTACGAGCAGTACTTC
-,TRBJ1-1,TRBV10-3,-,CAIAVAQGRETEAFF,TGTGCCATCGCCGTCGCACAGGGTCGGGAAACTGAAGCTTTCTTT
-,TRBJ2-2,TRBV29-1,TRBD1,CSAWTGTDGELFF,TGCAGCGCCTGGACAGGGACGGACGGGGAGCTGTTTTTT
-,TRBJ2-7,TRBV29-1,TRBD2,CSVHPGTSTYEQYF,TGCAGCGTTCACCCCGGGACTAGCACCTACGAGCAGTACTTC
-,TRBJ2-1,TRBV27,TRBD2,CASSLRLTGTREVNEQFF,TGTGCCAGCAGCTTGCGTCTAACCGGGACTAGAGAAGTCAATGAGCAGTTCTTC
-,TRBJ1-2,TRBV20-1,-,CSARDNGAPDYGYTF,TGCAGTGCTAGAGATAATGGGGCCCCTGACTATGGCTACACCTTC
-,TRBJ2-7,TRBV30,-,CAWKSAYEQYF,TGTGCCTGGAAATCCGCTTACGAGCAGTACTTC
-,TRBJ2-1,TRBV19,-,CASSSWKEQFF,TGTGCCAGTAGTAGTTGGAAAGAGCAGTTCTTC
-,TRBJ2-7,TRBV6-5,-,CASSYSKVLSYEQYF,TGTGCCAGCAGTTACTCGAAGGTGTTATCCTACGAGCAGTACTTC
-,TRBJ2-1,TRBV11-2,-,CASSLGWDTYNEQFF,TGTGCCAGCAGCTTAGGATGGGACACGTACAATGAGCAGTTCTTC
-,TRBJ2-2,TRBV12-3/TRBV12-4,TRBD2,CASSWTSGRFTGELFF,TGTGCCAGCAGTTGGACTAGCGGGAGGTTTACCGGGGAGCTGTTTTTT
-,TRBJ1-3,TRBV29-1,-,CSVEEVGPTGPNTIYF,TGCAGCGTTGAAGAAGTCGGACCGACAGGACCGAACACCATATATTTT
-,TRBJ1-2,TRBV6-2/TRBV6-3,-,CASSPRGDGYTF,TGTGCCAGCAGCCCCCGGGGGGATGGCTACACCTTC
once,TRBJ2-3,TRBV29-1,TRBD1,CSVDKAGGANTQYF,TGCAGCGTTGATAAGGCAGGGGGCGCGAATACGCAGTATTTT
-,TRBJ2-1,TRBV30,-,CAWSDRPLGYNEQFF,TGTGCCTGGAGTGACCGGCCGCTGGGTTACAATGAGCAGTTCTTC
-,TRBJ2-1,TRBV27,-,CATGLSTNNEQFF,TGTGCTACAGGACTGTCTACCAACAATGAGCAGTTCTTC
-,TRBJ2-7,TRBV7-2,-,CASSLGVRVGDYEQYF,TGTGCCAGCAGCTTAGGGGTTCGGGTGGGGGACTACGAGCAGTACTTC
-,TRBJ2-1,TRBV29-1,TRBD2,CSVTGNPGLDYNEQFF,TGCAGCGTTACGGGAAACCCGGGACTAGACTACAATGAGCAGTTCTTC
once,TRBJ2-1,TRBV6-5,TRBD1,CASSGQGYDNEQFF,TGTGCCAGCAGCGGACAGGGTTATGACAATGAGCAGTTCTTC
few,TRBJ1-3,TRBV5-4,-,CASSSPPGLSGNTIYF,TGTGCCAGCAGCTCCCCTCCTGGCCTCTCTGGAAACACCATATATTTT
-,TRBJ1-3,TRBV19,-,CTTLDDVSRNTIYF,TGTACCACATTAGACGACGTCTCAAGAAACACCATATATTTT
few,TRBJ2-7,TRBV27,TRBD2,CASRPAGGEQYF,TGTGCCAGCAGACCGGCGGGAGGGGAGCAGTACTTC
few,TRBJ1-5,TRBV13,-,CASSKSDTNQPQHF,TGTGCCAGCAGCAAATCGGACACAAATCAGCCCCAGCATTTT
-,TRBJ2-3,TRBV11-2,-,CASSIGPDSGDTQYF,TGTGCCAGCAGCATAGGCCCAGATTCGGGGGATACGCAGTATTTT
-,TRBJ2-3,TRBV6-5,-,CASSYSTLDTQYF,TGTGCCAGCAGTTACTCGACGTTAGATACGCAGTATTTT
-,TRBJ1-1,TRBV29-1,-,CSVTAGSGTEAFF,TGCTCCGTTACAGCAGGGTCGGGCACTGAAGCTTTCTTT
once,TRBJ2-7,TRBV29-1,-,CSVSGSGVGEQYF,TGCAGCGTCTCCGGGAGCGGAGTGGGCGAGCAGTACTTC
-,TRBJ2-7,TRBV5-1,-,CASSQDLVGVGEQYF,TGCGCCAGCAGCCAAGATCTTGTCGGGGTGGGCGAGCAGTACTTC
-,TRBJ2-7,TRBV20-1,TRBD1,CSAEIQGARDAYEQYF,TGCAGTGCTGAAATACAGGGGGCGCGTGATGCCTACGAGCAGTACTTC
-,TRBJ1-3,TRBV30,-,CAWSRPQTAGNTIYF,TGTGCCTGGAGTCGACCTCAGACGGCTGGAAACACCATATATTTT
-,TRBJ2-1,TRBV6-5,TRBD2,CASSYSAGGYNEQFF,TGTGCCAGCAGTTACTCGGCGGGGGGCTACAATGAGCAGTTCTTC
-,TRBJ2-5,TRBV20-1,TRBD1,CSARDSGGRETQYF,TGCAGTGCTAGAGATTCAGGGGGTAGGGAGACCCAGTACTTC
-,TRBJ2-7,TRBV19,-,CASSIRGIATYEQYF,TGTGCCAGTAGTATTCGTGGGATCGCAACCTACGAGCAGTACTTC
-,TRBJ1-6,TRBV6-5,-,CAITPGADNSPLHF,TGTGCCATCACCCCGGGGGCGGATAATTCACCCCTCCACTTT
-,TRBJ2-1,TRBV29-1,-,CSVDYRANEQFF,TGCAGCGTTGACTACAGGGCCAATGAGCAGTTCTTC